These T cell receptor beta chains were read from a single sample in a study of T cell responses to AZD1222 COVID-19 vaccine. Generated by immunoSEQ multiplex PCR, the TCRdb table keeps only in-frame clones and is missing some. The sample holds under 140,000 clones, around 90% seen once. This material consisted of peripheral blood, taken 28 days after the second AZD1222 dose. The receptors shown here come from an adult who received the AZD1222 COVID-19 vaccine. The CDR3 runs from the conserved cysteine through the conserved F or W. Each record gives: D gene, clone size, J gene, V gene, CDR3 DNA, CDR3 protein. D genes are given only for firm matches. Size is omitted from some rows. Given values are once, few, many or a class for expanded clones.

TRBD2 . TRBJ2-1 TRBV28 TGTGCCAGCAGTGGCATGGGGCTAGCGGGAGGCTATGAGCAGTTCTTC CASSGMGLAGGYEQFF
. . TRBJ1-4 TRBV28 TGTGCCAGTCTGGATTCCAAAGGTGAAAAACTGTTTTTT CASLDSKGEKLFF
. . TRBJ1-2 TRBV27 TGTGCCAGCACCCCGGCCCTCGGGCTTGGCTATGGCTACACCTTC CASTPALGLGYGYTF
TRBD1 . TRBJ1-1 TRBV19 TGTGCCAGTAGTGCGTGGGGACAGTCAATGAACACTGAAGCTTTCTTT CASSAWGQSMNTEAFF
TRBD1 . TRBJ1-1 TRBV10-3 TGTGCCACCGTTGGAAGGGACAGGTCTAGGGGAGCTTTCTTT CATVGRDRSRGAFF
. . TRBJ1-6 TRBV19 TGTGCCAGTAGTATATCCTTCAGGGGTAATTCACCCCTCCACTTT CASSISFRGNSPLHF
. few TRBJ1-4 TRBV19 TGTGCCAGTAGTATGACAGACTCTGCAACTAATGAAAAACTGTTTTTT CASSMTDSATNEKLFF
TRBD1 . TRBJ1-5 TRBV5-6 TGTGCCAGCAGCTTGGCCCTGCAGGGGGCCGGTCAGCCCCAGCATTTT CASSLALQGAGQPQHF
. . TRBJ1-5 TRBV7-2 TGTGCCAGCAGCTTAGCGAGGGGAGTTAGCAATCAGCCCCAGCATTTT CASSLARGVSNQPQHF
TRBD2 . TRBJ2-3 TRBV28 TGTGCCAGCAGTTCCGGGACTAGCGGGAATCCAGATACGCAGTATTTT CASSSGTSGNPDTQYF
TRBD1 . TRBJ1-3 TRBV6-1 TGTGCCAGCAGTGTGCCTTCCGAGTGGGGACAGGGGGGAAACACCATATATTTT CASSVPSEWGQGGNTIYF
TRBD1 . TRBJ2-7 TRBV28 TGTGCCAGCAGTTTTTCCGGGACAGGGGGCGCCCCCTACGAGCAGTACTTC CASSFSGTGGAPYEQYF
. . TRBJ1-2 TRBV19 TGTGCCAGTACGGCGGGCTTTGGCTATGGCTACACCTTC CASTAGFGYGYTF
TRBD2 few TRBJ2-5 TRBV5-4 TGTGCCAGCAGCCCACTAGCCTCGACTAGCGGGTGGCGGGGAGAGACCCAGTACTTC CASSPLASTSGWRGETQYF
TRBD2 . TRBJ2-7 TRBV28 TGTGCCAGCAGTTCCGGGACTAGCGGCTACGAGCAGTACTTC CASSSGTSGYEQYF
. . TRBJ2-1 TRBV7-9 TGTGCCAGCAGACTGGCCGCTATCTCCTACAATGAGCAGTTCTTC CASRLAAISYNEQFF
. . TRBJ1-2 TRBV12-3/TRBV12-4 TGTGCCAGCAGCTTAGGCGCTAACTATGGCTACACCTTC CASSLGANYGYTF
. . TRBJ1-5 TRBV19 TGTGCCACAGCGACTGAGATTTTCGGTCAGCCCCAGCATTTT CATATEIFGQPQHF
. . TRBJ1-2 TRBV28 TGTGCCAGCAGTGGTGGTGGCGAAGGGGACTATGGCTACACCTTC CASSGGGEGDYGYTF
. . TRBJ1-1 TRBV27 TGTGCCAGCAGTTCTCCAGGGGTGGCCACTGAAGCTTTCTTT CASSSPGVATEAFF